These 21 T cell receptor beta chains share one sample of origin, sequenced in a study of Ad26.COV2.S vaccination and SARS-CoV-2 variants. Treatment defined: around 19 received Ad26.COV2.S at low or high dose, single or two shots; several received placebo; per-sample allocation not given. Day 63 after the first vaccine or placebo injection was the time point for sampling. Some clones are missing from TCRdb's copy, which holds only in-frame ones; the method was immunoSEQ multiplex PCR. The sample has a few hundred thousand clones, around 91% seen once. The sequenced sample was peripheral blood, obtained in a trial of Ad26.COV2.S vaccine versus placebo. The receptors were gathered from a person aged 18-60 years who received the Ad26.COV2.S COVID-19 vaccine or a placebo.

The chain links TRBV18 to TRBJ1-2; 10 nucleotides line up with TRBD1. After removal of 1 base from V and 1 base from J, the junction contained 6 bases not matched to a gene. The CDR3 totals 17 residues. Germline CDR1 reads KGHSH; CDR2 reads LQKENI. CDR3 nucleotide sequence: TGTGCCAGCTCACCACTCGACAGGGGGCGAATTAACTATGGCTACACCTTC. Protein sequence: CASSPLDRGRINYGYTF.

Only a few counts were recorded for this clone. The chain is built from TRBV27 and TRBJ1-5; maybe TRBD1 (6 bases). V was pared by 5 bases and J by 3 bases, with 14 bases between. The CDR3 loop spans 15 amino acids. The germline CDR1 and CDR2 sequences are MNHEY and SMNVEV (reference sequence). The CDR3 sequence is CASSPDSFVNQPQHF. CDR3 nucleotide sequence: TGTGCCAGCAGTCCGGACAGTTTTGTCAATCAGCCCCAGCATTTT.

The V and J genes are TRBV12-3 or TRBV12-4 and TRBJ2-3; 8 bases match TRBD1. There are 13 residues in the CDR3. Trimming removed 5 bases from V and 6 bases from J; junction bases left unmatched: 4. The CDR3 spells CASSGQGKDTQYF. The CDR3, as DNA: TGTGCCAGCAGTGGACAGGGAAAGGATACGCAGTATTTT.

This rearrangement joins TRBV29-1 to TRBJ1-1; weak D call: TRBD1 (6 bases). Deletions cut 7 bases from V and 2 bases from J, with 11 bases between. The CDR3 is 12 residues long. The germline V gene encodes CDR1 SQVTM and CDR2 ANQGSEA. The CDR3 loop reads CSAGQSNTEAFF. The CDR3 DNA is TGCAGCGCTGGACAGTCCAACACTGAAGCTTTCTTT. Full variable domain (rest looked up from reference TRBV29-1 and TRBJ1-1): SAVISQKPSRDICQRGTSLTIQCQVDSQVTMMFWYRQQPGQSLTLIATANQGSEATYESGFVIDKFPISRPNLTFSTLTVSNMSPEDSSIYLCSAGQSNTEAFFGQGTRLTVV.

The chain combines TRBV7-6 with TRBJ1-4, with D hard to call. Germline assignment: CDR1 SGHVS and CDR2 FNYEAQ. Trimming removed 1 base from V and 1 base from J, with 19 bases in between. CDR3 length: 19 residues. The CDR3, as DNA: TGTGCCAGCAGCTTAGAAGGCTTAGGTCAGACTTTAACTAATGAAAAACTGTTTTTT. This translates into CASSLEGLGQTLTNEKLFF.

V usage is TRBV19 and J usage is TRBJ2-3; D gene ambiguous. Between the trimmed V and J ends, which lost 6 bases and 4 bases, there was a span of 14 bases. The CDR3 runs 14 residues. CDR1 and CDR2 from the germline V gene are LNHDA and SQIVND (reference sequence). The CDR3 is CASRGPRYADTQYF. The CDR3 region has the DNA TGTGCCAGTAGGGGCCCTAGGTACGCAGATACGCAGTATTTT.

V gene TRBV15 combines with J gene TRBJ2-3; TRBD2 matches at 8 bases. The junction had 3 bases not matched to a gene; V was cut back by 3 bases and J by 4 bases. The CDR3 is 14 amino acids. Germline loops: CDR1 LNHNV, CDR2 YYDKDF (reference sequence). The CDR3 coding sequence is TGTGCCACCAGCAGTAGCGGGATTTCAGATACGCAGTATTTT. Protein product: CATSSSGISDTQYF.

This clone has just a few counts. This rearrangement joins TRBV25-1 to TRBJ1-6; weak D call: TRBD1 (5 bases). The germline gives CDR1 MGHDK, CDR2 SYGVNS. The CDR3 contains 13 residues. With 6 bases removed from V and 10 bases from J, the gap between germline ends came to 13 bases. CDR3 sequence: CASSHKGRSPLHF. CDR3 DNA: TGTGCCAGCAGCCACAAGGGGAGATCACCCCTCCACTTT.

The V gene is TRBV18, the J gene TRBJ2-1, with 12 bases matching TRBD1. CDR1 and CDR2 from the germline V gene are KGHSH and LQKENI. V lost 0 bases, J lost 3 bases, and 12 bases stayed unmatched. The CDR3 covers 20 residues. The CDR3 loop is CASSPPTGDRGRGVYNEQFF. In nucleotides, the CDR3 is TGTGCCAGCTCACCACCGACCGGGGACAGGGGGCGCGGAGTCTACAATGAGCAGTTCTTC.

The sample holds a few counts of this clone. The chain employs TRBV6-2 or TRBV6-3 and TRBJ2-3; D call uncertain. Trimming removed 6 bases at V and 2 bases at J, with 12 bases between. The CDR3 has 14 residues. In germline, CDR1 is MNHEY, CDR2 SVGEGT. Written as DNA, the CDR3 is TGTGCCAGCAGCGAGACTGGCCCCACAGATACGCAGTATTTT. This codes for CASSETGPTDTQYF.

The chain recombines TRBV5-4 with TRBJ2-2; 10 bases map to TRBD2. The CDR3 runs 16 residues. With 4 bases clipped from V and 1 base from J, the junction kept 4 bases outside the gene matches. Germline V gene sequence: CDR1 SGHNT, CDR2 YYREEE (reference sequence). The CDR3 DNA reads TGTGCCAGCAGCATCCGACTAGCGGGGAACACCGGGGAGCTGTTTTTT. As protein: CASSIRLAGNTGELFF.

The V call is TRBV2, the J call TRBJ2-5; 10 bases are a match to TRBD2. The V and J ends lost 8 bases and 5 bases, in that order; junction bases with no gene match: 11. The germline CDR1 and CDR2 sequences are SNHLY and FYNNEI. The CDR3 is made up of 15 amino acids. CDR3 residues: CASGGLAGDRETQYF. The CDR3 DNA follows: TGTGCCAGCGGGGGGCTAGCGGGAGATAGGGAGACCCAGTACTTC.

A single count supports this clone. The chain's CDR3 is CASSEVQINTEAFF. The CDR3 DNA follows: TGTGCCAGCAGTGAAGTTCAGATAAACACTGAAGCTTTCTTT. The chain recombines TRBV6-1 with TRBJ1-1; D uncertain. This CDR3 is 14 amino acids long. Germline V gene sequence: CDR1 MNHNS, CDR2 SASEGT. Trimming left V 1 base short and J 2 bases short, with 8 bases between.

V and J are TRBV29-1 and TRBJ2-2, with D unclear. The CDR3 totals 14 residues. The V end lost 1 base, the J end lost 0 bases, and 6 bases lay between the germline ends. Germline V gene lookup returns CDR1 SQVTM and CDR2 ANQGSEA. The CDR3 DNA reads TGCAGCGTTGAAGGCAGAACGAACACCGGGGAGCTGTTTTTT. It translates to CSVEGRTNTGELFF.

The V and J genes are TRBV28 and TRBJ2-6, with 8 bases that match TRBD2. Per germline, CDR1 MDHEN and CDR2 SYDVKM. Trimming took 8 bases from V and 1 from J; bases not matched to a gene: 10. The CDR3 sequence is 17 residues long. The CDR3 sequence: CASGRGGRFSGANVLTF. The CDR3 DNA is TGTGCCAGCGGCCGGGGGGGCAGATTTTCTGGGGCCAACGTCCTGACTTTC.

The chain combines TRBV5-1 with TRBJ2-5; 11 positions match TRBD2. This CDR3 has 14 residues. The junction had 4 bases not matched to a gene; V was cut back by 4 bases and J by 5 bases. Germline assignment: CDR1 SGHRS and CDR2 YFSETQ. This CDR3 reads CASSPGLAVETQYF. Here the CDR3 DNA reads TGCGCCAGCAGCCCGGGACTAGCGGTGGAGACCCAGTACTTC.

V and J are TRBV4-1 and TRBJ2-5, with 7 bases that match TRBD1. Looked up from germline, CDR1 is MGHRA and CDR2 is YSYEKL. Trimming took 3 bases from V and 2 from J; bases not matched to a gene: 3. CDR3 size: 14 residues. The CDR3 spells CASSQTGKQETQYF. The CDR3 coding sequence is TGCGCCAGCAGCCAGACAGGGAAGCAAGAGACCCAGTACTTC.

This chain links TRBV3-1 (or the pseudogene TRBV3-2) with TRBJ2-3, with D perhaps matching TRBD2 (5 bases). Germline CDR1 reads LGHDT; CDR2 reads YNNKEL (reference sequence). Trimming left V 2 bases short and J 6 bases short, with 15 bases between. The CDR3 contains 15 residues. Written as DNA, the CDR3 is TGTGCCAGCAGCCAATTGGACTTTCGGGTGGATACGCAGTATTTT. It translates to CASSQLDFRVDTQYF.

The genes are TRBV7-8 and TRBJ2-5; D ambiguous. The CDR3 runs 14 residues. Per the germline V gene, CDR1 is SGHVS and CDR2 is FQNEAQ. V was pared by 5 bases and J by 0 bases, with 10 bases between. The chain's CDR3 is CASSQFLYQETQYF. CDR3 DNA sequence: TGTGCCAGCAGCCAATTCCTTTACCAAGAGACCCAGTACTTC. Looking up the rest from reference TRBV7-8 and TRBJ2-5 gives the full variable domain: GAGVSQSPRYKVAKRGQDVALRCDPISGHVSLFWYQQALGQGPEFLTYFQNEAQLDKSGLPSDRFFAERPEGSVSTLKIQRTQQEDSAVYLCASSQFLYQETQYFGPGTRLLVL.

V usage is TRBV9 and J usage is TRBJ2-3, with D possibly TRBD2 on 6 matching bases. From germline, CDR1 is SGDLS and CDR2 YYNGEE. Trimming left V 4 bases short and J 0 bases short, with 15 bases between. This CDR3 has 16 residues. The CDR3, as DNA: TGTGCCAGCAGCACATCGGGAGAGACTAGCACAGATACGCAGTATTTT. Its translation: CASSTSGETSTDTQYF.

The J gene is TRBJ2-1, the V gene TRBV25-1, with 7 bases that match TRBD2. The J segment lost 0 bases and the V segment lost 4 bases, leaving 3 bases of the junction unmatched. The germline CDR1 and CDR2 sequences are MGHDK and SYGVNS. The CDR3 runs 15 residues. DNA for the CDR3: TGTGCCAGCAGTGTCGGGGGGTTCTCCTACAATGAGCAGTTCTTC. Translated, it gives CASSVGGFSYNEQFF.